This T cell receptor (beta chain) was recorded in a study of T cells in tuberculosis. For the study at large: This South African cohort compared adolescents with or without latent tuberculosis against adults with active tuberculosis. Samples predate treatment or fall within its first 7 days. General observations from the study: Cases with active tuberculosis were adults, while controls were adolescents.

As concerns this clone: Its specificity is not known.

Time point defined: new active TB diagnosis, blood taken before or within 7 days of starting treatment. This CDR3 spans 11 amino acids. The V end was cut by 5 bases, the J end by 7 bases, with 9 bases between. Germline loops: CDR1 SGHAT, CDR2 FQNNGV. Libraries were prepared by immunoSEQ multiplex PCR; TCRdb keeps only in-frame clonotypes and omits some of them. The profile shows 20,000 to 25,000 clones, under 85% of them singletons. This clonotype was sampled from an adult with tuberculosis. V is TRBV11-2 and J is TRBJ2-7; D not resolved. Source: PBMCs, taken at tuberculosis diagnosis. CDR3 nucleotides: TGTGCCAGCAGCCCCGGGTGGGAGCAGTACTTC. It codes for CASSPGWEQYF.